One and the same sample provided the 19 T cell receptor beta chains below, sequenced in a study of blood T cell repertoires in COVID-19. Libraries were prepared by immunoSEQ multiplex PCR; TCRdb keeps only in-frame clonotypes and omits some of them. The repertoire has under 200,000 clones, 65% to 85% of them found once; the top ten carry about 2.7%. Sequenced: peripheral blood. These receptors all come from a human donor with acute or convalescent COVID-19. The donor label of this sample is uncertain.

This chain links TRBV5-6 with TRBJ2-5; unclear D gene. Germline-derived CDR1 and CDR2 are SGHDT and YYEEEE. The CDR3 totals 13 residues. The V end lost 0 bases, the J end lost 2 bases, and 5 bases lay between the germline ends. As DNA, the CDR3 is TGTGCCAGCAGCTTGGACAGACAAGAGACCCAGTACTTC. Protein sequence: CASSLDRQETQYF.

The DNA of the CDR3 is TGTGCCAGTAGGGACAGCTATGGCTACACCTTC. Translation: CASRDSYGYTF. The chain couples TRBV19 to TRBJ1-2; D might be TRBD1 (6 bases). Trimming removed 6 bases at V and 4 bases at J, with 6 bases between. This CDR3 is built from 11 residues. Germline CDR1 reads LNHDA; CDR2 reads SQIVND (reference sequence).

In its sample, this clone was seen once. The V gene is TRBV19, the J gene TRBJ1-2; TRBD1 matches 8 bases. J was trimmed by 8 bases and V by 6 bases; bases with no gene match: 8. This CDR3 contains 13 residues. The germline gives CDR1 LNHDA, CDR2 SQIVND (reference sequence). The CDR3 is CASSVTGGVGYTF. In DNA form, the CDR3 reads TGTGCCAGTAGCGTTACAGGGGGAGTAGGCTACACCTTC.

The chain joins TRBV14 to TRBJ2-5; possibly TRBD1 for D (7 bases). V lost 4 bases and J 3 bases, leaving 12 bases between the germline ends. The CDR3 has 14 amino acids. Per the germline V gene, CDR1 is SGHDN and CDR2 is FVKESK. The CDR3: CASSRAGGKETQYF. CDR3 nucleotide sequence: TGTGCCAGCAGCCGAGCAGGGGGGAAAGAGACCCAGTACTTC.

The chain uses TRBV5-4 and TRBJ2-2, with D possibly matching TRBD1 (6 bases). The CDR3 has 13 residues. Germline V gives CDR1 SGHNT, CDR2 YYREEE (reference sequence). V shed 4 bases and J shed 5 bases, with 9 bases lying between them. Here the CDR3 DNA reads TGTGCCAGCAGCCTTGACAGGACCGGGGAGCTGTTTTTT. It encodes CASSLDRTGELFF.

This chain joins TRBV5-1 and TRBJ2-6; D remains unclear. V dropped 4 bases and J dropped 1 base, with 3 bases sitting between them. The CDR3 is made up of 13 amino acids. Germline V gene lookup returns CDR1 SGHRS and CDR2 YFSETQ. The CDR3: CASSLSGANVLTF. The CDR3 DNA sequence: TGCGCCAGCAGCCTTTCTGGGGCCAACGTCCTGACTTTC.

This chain uses TRBV29-1 with TRBJ2-7; 8 positions match TRBD1. CDR1 and CDR2 from the germline V gene are SQVTM and ANQGSEA. The J segment lost 3 bases and the V segment lost 2 bases, leaving 9 bases of the junction unmatched. The CDR3 totals 15 residues. The CDR3 bases are TGCAGCGTTGAAACGACAGGGGAAGGTGTCTACGAGCAGTACTTC. Its protein is CSVETTGEGVYEQYF.

The chain combines TRBV5-4 with TRBJ1-1, with TRBD1 matching 7 bases. V was pared by 0 bases and J by 5 bases, with 7 bases of the junction left unmatched. Looked up from germline, CDR1 is SGHNT and CDR2 is YYREEE (reference sequence). CDR3 length equals 15 residues. CDR3 DNA sequence: TGTGCCAGCAGCTTGGCCCAACAGGGGAGGACTGAAGCTTTCTTT. Its protein is CASSLAQQGRTEAFF.

The chain links TRBV15 to TRBJ1-1; D ambiguous. V was shortened by 2 bases and J by 8 bases, with 12 bases between the two germline ends. In germline, CDR1 is LNHNV, CDR2 YYDKDF (reference sequence). The CDR3 length is 13 residues. Here the CDR3 DNA reads TGTGCCACCAGCAGAAAGCGGGCGGGGGAAGCTTTCTTT. Encoded protein: CATSRKRAGEAFF.

The rearrangement uses TRBV3-1 (or the pseudogene TRBV3-2) and TRBJ1-1, with D unresolved. The CDR3 contains 14 residues. Germline V gives CDR1 LGHDT, CDR2 YNNKEL (reference sequence). V was cut by 0 bases and J by 5 bases, with 10 bases left in between. This chain's CDR3 is CASSQDSRGTEAFF. The CDR3 region has the DNA TGTGCCAGCAGCCAAGATAGTCGGGGAACTGAAGCTTTCTTT.

This chain joins TRBV10-1 and TRBJ2-6, with 7 bases lining up with TRBD1. The length of the CDR3 is 15 residues. With V trimmed by 5 bases and J by 2 bases, 3 bases remained unmatched. CDR1 WNHNN and CDR2 SYGVQD come from the germline V gene (reference sequence). The chain's CDR3 is CASSPDRAGANVLTF. CDR3 nucleotides: TGCGCCAGCAGTCCCGACAGGGCTGGGGCCAACGTCCTGACTTTC.

V usage is TRBV6-6 and J usage is TRBJ2-7, with 9 bases identical to TRBD1. Germline CDR1 MNHNY, CDR2 SVGAGI (reference sequence). This CDR3 is 15 amino acids long. V dropped 6 bases and J dropped 6; count of bases not matched to a gene: 12. The CDR3 region has the DNA TGTGCCAGCAGCAACCCCGACAGGGGGGGTCGCGAGCAGTACTTC. Translated: CASSNPDRGGREQYF.

The chain links TRBV6-6 to TRBJ2-7; D is possibly TRBD2 (7 bases). The CDR3 sequence is 15 residues long. Trimming stripped 7 bases from V and 0 bases from J, with 16 bases between. In germline, CDR1 is MNHNY, CDR2 SVGAGI (reference sequence). CDR3 DNA sequence: TGTGCCAGCAAGGGGGGGCAGAGGAGCTCCTACGAGCAGTACTTC. Protein sequence: CASKGGQRSSYEQYF.

This rearrangement joins TRBV30 to TRBJ1-4; TRBD1 might be the D (6 bases). V was trimmed by 5 bases and J by 2 bases, leaving 15 bases between them. The V gene's germline CDR1 is GTSNPN and CDR2 SVGIG (reference sequence). This CDR3 has 15 amino acids. The CDR3 spells CAWAQGKATNEKLFF. The CDR3 region has the DNA TGTGCCTGGGCACAGGGAAAGGCCACTAATGAAAAACTGTTTTTT.

This sequence joins TRBV28 and TRBJ2-7, with a tentative D call TRBD2 (5 bases). CDR3 length: 13 amino acids. Trimming removed 8 bases at V and 3 bases at J, with 14 bases between. CDR1 is MDHEN and CDR2 is SYDVKM in the germline V gene. The CDR3 DNA is TGTGCCAGCCATGCGGGCAGTTACTACGAGCAGTACTTC. It is translated as CASHAGSYYEQYF.

The CDR3 reads CSVLNPGGIYEQYF. The DNA of the CDR3 is TGCAGCGTTCTTAACCCCGGCGGGATCTACGAGCAGTACTTC. This chain uses TRBV29-1 with TRBJ2-7, with D perhaps matching TRBD2 (6 bases). The germline V and J ends were trimmed by 5 bases and 3 bases, with 17 bases remaining between them. Germline CDR1 SQVTM, CDR2 ANQGSEA. The CDR3 is 14 residues long.

The chain has TRBV28 and TRBJ2-1, with 8 bases that match TRBD1. CDR3 size: 16 residues. CDR1 MDHEN and CDR2 SYDVKM come from the germline V gene. V trimming: 0 bases; J trimming: 1 base; junction bases outside the gene matches: 2. CDR3 loop: CASSLWGTGSYNEQFF. CDR3 DNA sequence: TGTGCCAGCAGTTTATGGGGGACAGGTTCCTACAATGAGCAGTTCTTC.

This chain uses TRBV30 with TRBJ1-2; D gene ambiguous. Germline V gives CDR1 GTSNPN, CDR2 SVGIG (reference sequence). The V gene lost 5 bases and the J gene lost 8 bases, with 18 bases spanning the gap. CDR3 size: 13 residues. The chain's CDR3 is CAWSDGRVRGYTF. Written as DNA, the CDR3 is TGTGCCTGGTCGGACGGGCGGGTAAGGGGCTACACCTTC.

This clone was seen more than once but under ten times. The rearrangement uses TRBV2 and TRBJ2-1; 7 bases agree with TRBD1. CDR3 length equals 15 residues. Germline V CDR1 and CDR2: SNHLY, FYNNEI. Trimming took 10 bases from V and 0 from J; bases not matched to a gene: 9. CDR3 sequence reads: CATRPPGGSYNEQFF. DNA for the CDR3: TGTGCCACTCGGCCCCCAGGGGGCTCCTACAATGAGCAGTTCTTC.